The source of this T cell receptor (beta chain) is a study of CD8+CD57+ T cells in acquired aplastic anemia. About the research overall: DNA recovered from sorted CD4+ and CD8+ cells had a mean of about 3.5 ug. Read counts for CD4+ cells (from healthy donors) averaged about 10.8 million. Study results and caveats: Patients and controls shared 25 to 35 CD8+ CDR3 sequences, which appeared highly expressed in patients and within their immunodominant clones. For CD8+ Simpson's diversity, patients and controls showed no significant difference.

V lost 5 bases and J lost 4, with 11 bases in between. Per the germline V gene, CDR1 is MGHRA and CDR2 is YSYEKL. This CDR3 is built from 14 residues. The table lists this clonotype with a few counts. Its antigen is currently unknown. Template material for TCR beta VDJ and CDR3 profiling consisted of genomic DNA. Each CDR3 protein is one row after TCRdb ran MiXCR on the reads. The profile shows about 210,000 distinct CDR3 sequences, about a third of them singletons. Sequencing was performed on sorted CD4+, CD8+, or CD8+CD57+ T cells (not recorded which) from PBMCs. This receptor was obtained from a human donor in good health, serving as a control. The chain uses TRBV4-1 and TRBJ2-2, with D maybe TRBD1 (6 bases). CDR3 sequence reads: CASSVRGSTGELFF. CDR3 DNA sequence: TGCGCCAGCAGCGTCAGGGGTTCCACCGGGGAGCTGTTTTTT.